Listed below are T cell receptor beta chains from one sample, sequenced in a study of TIL therapy for anti-PD-1-resistant metastatic lung cancer. Measured with immunoSEQ multiplex PCR; TCRdb has only the in-frame clones, and not every one. The sample consists of around 20,000 clones, 60% to 80% of them appearing once. The sequences come from blood, collected at baseline. The receptors were sampled from a person between 30 and 79 years old with non-small cell lung cancer. CDR3s include the opening cysteine and the closing phenylalanine or tryptophan. Fields, in order: clone size, V gene, J gene, D gene, CDR3 protein, CDR3 DNA. The D gene is left open where the match is weak. Clone size is given for some rows only: seen once, a few or many times, or a class if the clone is expanded.

>NA|TRBV5-1|TRBJ2-3|NA
CASSFWGDSSTDTQYF
TGCGCCAGCAGCTTTTGGGGGGACTCTAGCACAGATACGCAGTATTTT
>few|TRBV7-8|TRBJ2-7|NA
CASSLYAYEQYF
TGTGCCAGCAGCTTATACGCCTACGAGCAGTACTTC
>NA|TRBV27|TRBJ2-3|NA
CASSPKWGSTDTQYF
TGTGCCAGCAGCCCCAAATGGGGGAGCACAGATACGCAGTATTTT
>NA|TRBV11-3|TRBJ2-7|NA
CASSSEGVGEQYF
TGTGCCAGCAGCTCAGAGGGAGTGGGCGAGCAGTACTTC
>few|TRBV6-4|TRBJ2-2|NA
CASSETSTNTGELFF
TGTGCCAGCAGTGAGACCAGTACGAACACCGGGGAGCTGTTTTTT
>NA|TRBV30|TRBJ1-3|NA
CAWKFSSGNTIYF
TGTGCCTGGAAATTTAGCTCTGGAAACACCATATATTTT
>NA|TRBV7-6|TRBJ1-4|NA
CASSLGRMGREKLFF
TGTGCCAGCAGCTTAGGAAGGATGGGGCGCGAAAAACTGTTTTTT
>NA|TRBV5-4|TRBJ2-2|NA
CASSPENGENTGELFF
TGTGCCAGCAGCCCGGAGAACGGAGAGAACACCGGGGAGCTGTTTTTT
>NA|TRBV30|TRBJ1-5|TRBD1
CAWSVRGQGNQPQHF
TGTGCCTGGAGTGTACGGGGACAGGGCAATCAGCCCCAGCATTTT
>few|TRBV7-8|TRBJ1-6|TRBD1
CASSLTGGGSPLHF
TGTGCCAGCAGCTTAACAGGGGGCGGTTCACCCCTCCACTTT
>NA|TRBV27|TRBJ2-1|TRBD2
CASSARLAGSTSSYNEQFF
TGTGCCAGCAGTGCCCGACTAGCGGGATCTACGAGCTCCTACAATGAGCAGTTCTTC
>few|TRBV4-1|TRBJ2-2|NA
CASSQGSLFLNTGELFF
TGCGCCAGCAGCCAAGGGTCCCTCTTCCTGAACACCGGGGAGCTGTTTTTT
>few|TRBV2|TRBJ1-5|NA
CASSVRGRDQPQHF
TGTGCCAGCAGCGTCAGGGGACGCGATCAGCCCCAGCATTTT
>NA|TRBV28|TRBJ1-5|NA
CASAKAKAGAYSNQPQHF
TGTGCCAGCGCGAAGGCGAAAGCAGGGGCTTATAGCAATCAGCCCCAGCATTTT
>NA|TRBV11-2|TRBJ2-1|NA
CASSLPPGNHEQFF
TGTGCCAGCAGCTTACCCCCGGGCAACCATGAGCAGTTCTTC
>NA|TRBV5-6|TRBJ2-3|TRBD2
CASSLGLVRTDTQYF
TGTGCCAGCAGCTTAGGACTAGTAAGGACAGATACGCAGTATTTT
>NA|TRBV29-1|TRBJ2-3|NA
CSVGNGARHTQYF
TGCAGCGTTGGGAACGGGGCCAGGCATACGCAGTATTTT
>NA|TRBV25-1|TRBJ1-2|NA
CASRVDRGGYTF
TGTGCCAGCAGGGTCGATCGAGGTGGCTACACCTTC
>NA|TRBV6-1|TRBJ2-7|NA
CASSERGSKNYGQYF
TGTGCCAGCAGTGAAAGAGGGAGTAAGAACTACGGGCAGTACTTC
>NA|TRBV7-9|TRBJ2-5|TRBD1
CASSLGQGWGTQYF
TGTGCCAGCAGCTTGGGACAGGGGTGGGGGACCCAGTACTTC
>NA|TRBV4-3|TRBJ1-2|NA
CASSQDNRAIYGYTF
TGCGCCAGCAGCCAAGATAACAGAGCAATTTATGGCTACACCTTC
>NA|TRBV9|TRBJ2-2|TRBD2
CASSVAPGGTGELFF
TGTGCCAGCAGCGTAGCTCCGGGAGGCACCGGGGAGCTGTTTTTT
>few|TRBV28|TRBJ1-3|NA
CASSPDGGNTIYF
TGTGCCAGCAGTCCGGACGGCGGAAACACCATATATTTT
>few|TRBV5-4|TRBJ1-3|NA
CASSLEPEGSGNTIYF
TGTGCCAGCAGCTTGGAGCCCGAGGGCTCTGGAAACACCATATATTTT
>once|TRBV5-1|TRBJ2-3|TRBD2
CASFDRGTSGTDGTDTQYF
TGCGCCAGCTTTGACCGAGGGACTAGCGGGACCGATGGCACAGATACGCAGTATTTT
>NA|TRBV14|TRBJ1-6|NA
CASSPQAGNSPLHF
TGTGCCAGCAGCCCCCAAGCAGGGAATTCACCCCTCCACTTT
>NA|TRBV30|TRBJ2-3|NA
CAWSVKAGGDTQYF
TGTGCCTGGAGTGTAAAGGCGGGTGGAGATACGCAGTATTTT
>NA|TRBV6-5|TRBJ2-1|NA
CASSLQGYNEQFF
TGTGCCAGCAGCCTACAGGGATACAATGAGCAGTTCTTC
>few|TRBV4-2|TRBJ2-7|TRBD1
CASSQAGQGTYEQYF
TGTGCCAGCAGCCAAGCGGGACAGGGGACCTACGAGCAGTACTTC
>NA|TRBV2|TRBJ2-2|TRBD2
CASTVAGGKNTGELFF
TGTGCCAGCACAGTTGCGGGGGGAAAGAACACCGGGGAGCTGTTTTTT
>few|TRBV12-3/TRBV12-4|TRBJ2-5|NA
CASSLNLLETQYF
TGTGCCAGCAGTTTAAACCTCCTTGAGACCCAGTACTTC
>once|TRBV7-2|TRBJ1-5|TRBD1
CASSFGQGRDQPQHF
TGTGCCAGCAGCTTTGGACAGGGAAGAGATCAGCCCCAGCATTTT
>NA|TRBV6-5|TRBJ1-1|TRBD1
CASRPDRGTEAFF
TGTGCCAGCAGGCCGGACAGGGGCACTGAAGCTTTCTTT
>NA|TRBV5-8|TRBJ2-3|TRBD2
CASSFGTSGKEDTQYF
TGTGCCAGCAGCTTCGGGACTAGCGGGAAGGAAGATACGCAGTATTTT
>NA|TRBV7-3|TRBJ1-3|NA
CASSLTGNSGNTIYF
TGTGCCAGCAGCTTAACGGGGAACTCTGGAAACACCATATATTTT
>NA|TRBV5-6|TRBJ2-3|TRBD2
CASSLTAGAADTQYF
TGTGCCAGCAGCTTGACAGCGGGGGCGGCAGATACGCAGTATTTT
>NA|TRBV7-6|TRBJ1-1|NA
CASSSLTGSNTEAFF
TGTGCCAGCAGCTCTTTAACGGGGTCGAACACTGAAGCTTTCTTT
>few|TRBV6-4|TRBJ2-1|TRBD2
CASSDPGLAGPNEQFF
TGTGCCAGCAGTGACCCGGGACTAGCAGGTCCCAATGAGCAGTTCTTC
>NA|TRBV6-1|TRBJ2-5|NA
CASSEGGPQETQYF
TGTGCCAGCAGTGAGGGGGGGCCCCAAGAGACCCAGTACTTC
>NA|TRBV5-6|TRBJ2-7|TRBD2
CATSPRGSGWGSYEQYF
TGTGCCACCTCCCCGCGGGGTAGCGGGTGGGGCTCCTACGAGCAGTACTTC
>few|TRBV7-8|TRBJ1-6|NA
CASSLDGVGDSPLHF
TGTGCCAGCAGCCTAGATGGGGTAGGCGATTCACCCCTCCACTTT
>large|TRBV6-1|TRBJ2-7|NA
CASSEGLTEAYEQYF
TGTGCCAGCAGTGAAGGACTGACGGAGGCCTACGAGCAGTACTTC
>NA|TRBV2|TRBJ2-1|TRBD2
CASSDSGRALLLNNEQFF
TGTGCCAGCAGTGATTCGGGGAGGGCGCTATTGTTAAACAATGAGCAGTTCTTC
>NA|TRBV7-6|TRBJ2-5|TRBD2
CASSLVMGSGGSRETQYF
TGTGCCAGCAGCTTAGTTATGGGCAGCGGGGGGTCACGAGAGACCCAGTACTTC
>once|TRBV30|TRBJ1-2|TRBD1
CAWMRGLGGGGYTF
TGTGCCTGGATGAGGGGGTTAGGGGGCGGTGGCTACACCTTC
>NA|TRBV7-9|TRBJ1-3|NA
CASSFGGNTIYF
TGTGCCAGCAGCTTCGGGGGAAACACCATATATTTT
>NA|TRBV24-1|TRBJ2-5|TRBD1
CATSDFWEGQGQETQYF
TGTGCCACCAGTGATTTTTGGGAAGGACAGGGTCAAGAGACCCAGTACTTC